This TCR beta chain derives from a study of T cell repertoires in cytomegalovirus infection. Across the study: In public TCR beta signatures, there were indications of both CMV infection and matching HLA type. Broader study findings: The ex vivo response was dominated by HLA-C-restricted CMV-specific TCR beta clonotypes. The cumulative frequency of public TCR beta families identified carriers of CMV plus the relevant HLA.

Worth noting for this clonotype: The antigen is undetermined.

TCRdb reprocessed the reads with MiXCR, giving one entry per CDR3 protein. The table lists a few hundred thousand distinct CDR3 sequences, roughly 17% of them singletons. Germline CDR1 reads DFQATT; CDR2 reads SNEGSKA (reference sequence). Trimming removed 5 bases from V and 0 bases from J; junction bases left unmatched: 11. The CDR3 length is 18 residues. The clonotype comes from a human donor in good health (CMV status not recorded). Some clones in this sample may be carry-over from other donors' samples. Material for sequencing was PBMCs. The genes are TRBV20-1 and TRBJ2-3; 13 bases are shared with TRBD2. This CDR3 is CSAPSGTSGTLSTDTQYF. The DNA of the CDR3 is TGCAGTGCTCCCTCCGGGACTAGCGGGACACTAAGCACAGATACGCAGTATTTT.